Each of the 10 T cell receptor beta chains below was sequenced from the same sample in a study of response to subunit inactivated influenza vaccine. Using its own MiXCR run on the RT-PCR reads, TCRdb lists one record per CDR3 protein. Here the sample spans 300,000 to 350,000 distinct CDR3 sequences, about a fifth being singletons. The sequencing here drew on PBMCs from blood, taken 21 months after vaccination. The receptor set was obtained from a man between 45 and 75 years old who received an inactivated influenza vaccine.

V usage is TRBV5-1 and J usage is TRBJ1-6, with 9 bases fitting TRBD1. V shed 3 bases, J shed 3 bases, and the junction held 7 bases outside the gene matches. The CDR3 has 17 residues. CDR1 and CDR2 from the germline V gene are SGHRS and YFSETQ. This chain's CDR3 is CASSSKTGGIYNSPLHF. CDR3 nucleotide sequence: TGCGCCAGCAGCTCAAAAACAGGGGGCATCTATAATTCACCCCTCCACTTT. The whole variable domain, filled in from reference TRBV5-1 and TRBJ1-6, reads KAGVTQTPRYLIKTRGQQVTLSCSPISGHRSVSWYQQTPGQGLQFLFEYFSETQRNKGNFPGRFSGRQFSNSRSEMNVSTLELGDSALYLCASSSKTGGIYNSPLHFGNGTRLTVT.

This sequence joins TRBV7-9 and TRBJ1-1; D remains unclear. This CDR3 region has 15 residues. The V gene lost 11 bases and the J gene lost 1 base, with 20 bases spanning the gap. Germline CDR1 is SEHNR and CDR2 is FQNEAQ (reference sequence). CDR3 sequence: CAESPLFASNTEAFF. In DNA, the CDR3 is TGTGCCGAAAGTCCCCTTTTTGCCTCGAACACTGAAGCTTTCTTT.

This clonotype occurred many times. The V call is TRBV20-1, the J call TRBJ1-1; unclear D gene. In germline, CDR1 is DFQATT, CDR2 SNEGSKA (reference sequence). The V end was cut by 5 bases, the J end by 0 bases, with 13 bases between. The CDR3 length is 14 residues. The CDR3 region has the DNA TGCAGTGCTCCCCCCGGAAGATTGAACACTGAAGCTTTCTTT. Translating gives CSAPPGRLNTEAFF.

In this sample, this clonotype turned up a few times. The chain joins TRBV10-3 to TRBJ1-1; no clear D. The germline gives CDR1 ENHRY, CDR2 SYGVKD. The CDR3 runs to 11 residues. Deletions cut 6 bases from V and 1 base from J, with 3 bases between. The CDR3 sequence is CAIRQNTEAFF. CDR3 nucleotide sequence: TGTGCCATCAGGCAGAACACTGAAGCTTTCTTT.

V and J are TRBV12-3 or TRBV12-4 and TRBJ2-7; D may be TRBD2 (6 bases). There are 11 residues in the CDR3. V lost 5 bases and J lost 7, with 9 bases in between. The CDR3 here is CASSVAGEQYF. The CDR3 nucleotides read TGTGCCAGCAGTGTGGCGGGGGAGCAGTACTTC.

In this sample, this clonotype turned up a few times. The CDR3 bases are TGTGCCAGCAGCAATAGTGGACAGGGCCACGAGCAGTACTTC. Protein product: CASSNSGQGHEQYF. The genes are TRBV28 and TRBJ2-7, with 8 bases lining up with TRBD1. With 6 bases clipped from V and 5 bases from J, the junction kept 9 bases outside the gene matches. Looked up from germline, CDR1 is MDHEN and CDR2 is SYDVKM. This CDR3 has 14 residues.

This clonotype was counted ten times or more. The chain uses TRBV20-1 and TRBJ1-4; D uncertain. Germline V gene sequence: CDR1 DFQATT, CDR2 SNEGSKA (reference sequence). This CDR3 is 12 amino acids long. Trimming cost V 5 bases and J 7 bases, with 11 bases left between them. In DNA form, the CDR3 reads TGCAGTGCTCGCCAACCAGGTGAAAAACTGTTTTTT. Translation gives CSARQPGEKLFF.

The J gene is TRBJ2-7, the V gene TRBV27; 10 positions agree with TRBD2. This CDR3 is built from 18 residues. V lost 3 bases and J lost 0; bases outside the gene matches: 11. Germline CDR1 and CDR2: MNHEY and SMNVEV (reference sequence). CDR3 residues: CASSFGLADGPSSYEQYF. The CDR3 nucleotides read TGTGCCAGCAGTTTTGGACTAGCGGACGGCCCAAGCTCCTACGAGCAGTACTTC.

The CDR3 region is CASSSGTGEYEQYF. The CDR3 DNA reads as TGTGCCAGTAGTTCCGGGACAGGGGAATACGAGCAGTACTTC. The chain carries TRBV19 and TRBJ2-7, with TRBD1 matching over 10 bases. The CDR3 runs to 14 residues. CDR1 is LNHDA, CDR2 SQIVND, per germline (reference sequence). The V and J ends lost 5 bases and 4 bases, in that order; junction bases with no gene match: 5.

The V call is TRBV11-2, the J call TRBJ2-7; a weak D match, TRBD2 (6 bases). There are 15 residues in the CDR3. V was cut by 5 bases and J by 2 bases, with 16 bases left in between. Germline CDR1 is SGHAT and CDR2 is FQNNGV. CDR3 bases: TGTGCCAGCAGCCCGCCCGGGGGTCTAGCCTACGAGCAGTACTTC. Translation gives CASSPPGGLAYEQYF.